This TCR beta chain was retrieved from a study of cytomegalovirus exposure and HLA in healthy donors. This CDR3 is 13 amino acids long. With 5 bases removed from V and 2 bases from J, the gap between germline ends came to 9 bases. From germline, CDR1 is SGHVS and CDR2 FQNEAQ. PCR involved 60 Vbeta and 13 Jbeta primers. Libraries were prepared by immunoSEQ multiplex PCR; TCRdb keeps only in-frame clonotypes and omits some of them. The sample's table shows tens of thousands of clones. The origin of this receptor is a female donor in good health and CMV-seropositive. Source material: PBMCs. The chain combines TRBV7-8 with TRBJ2-5; possibly TRBD2 for D (5 bases). As DNA, the CDR3 is TGTGCCAGCAGCGCACTAGGTCAAGAGACCCAGTACTTC. Protein: CASSALGQETQYF. The full variable domain, its missing parts supplied by reference TRBV7-8 and TRBJ2-5, is GAGVSQSPRYKVAKRGQDVALRCDPISGHVSLFWYQQALGQGPEFLTYFQNEAQLDKSGLPSDRFFAERPEGSVSTLKIQRTQQEDSAVYLCASSALGQETQYFGPGTRLLVL.